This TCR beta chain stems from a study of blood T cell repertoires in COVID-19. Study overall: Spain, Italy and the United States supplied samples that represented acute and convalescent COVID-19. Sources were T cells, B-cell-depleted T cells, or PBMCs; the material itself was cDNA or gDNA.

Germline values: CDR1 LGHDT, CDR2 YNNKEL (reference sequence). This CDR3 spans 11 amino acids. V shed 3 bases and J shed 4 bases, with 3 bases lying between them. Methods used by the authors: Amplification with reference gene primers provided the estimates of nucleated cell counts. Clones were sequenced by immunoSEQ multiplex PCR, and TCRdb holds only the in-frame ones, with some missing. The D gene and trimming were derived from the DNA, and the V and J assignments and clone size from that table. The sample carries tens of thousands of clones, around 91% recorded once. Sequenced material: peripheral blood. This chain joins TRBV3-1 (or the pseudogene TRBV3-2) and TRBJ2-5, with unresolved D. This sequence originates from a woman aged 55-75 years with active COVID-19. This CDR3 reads CASSHGETQYF. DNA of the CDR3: TGTGCCAGCAGCCACGGAGAGACCCAGTACTTC.